The text below deals with one T cell receptor beta chain. Its antigen is as yet unknown. The sample belongs to a study of T cell responses to AZD1222 COVID-19 vaccine. Overall study: Analyses pooled second doses at about 4 or about 12 weeks.

The study's findings and limits: White British ancestry dominated among donors, who included more females, and clonal diversity was possibly underestimated. Spike-specific TCRs gained breadth and depth after people received two AZD1222 doses. In the spike-specific TCR repertoire, nearly half reportedly target unmutated variant regions.

The V and J ends lost 2 bases and 3 bases, in that order; junction bases with no gene match: 6. This CDR3 spans 15 amino acids. Germline CDR1 and CDR2: SGHTS and YDEGEE. Only in-frame clones appear in the TCRdb table, and some are missing; sequencing was by immunoSEQ multiplex PCR. This table has 150,000 or so clones, about 93% appearing once. The sequencing here drew on peripheral blood, taken on day 0 of AZD1222 vaccination. The chain combines TRBV5-8 with TRBJ1-2, with 8 bases fitting TRBD1. The receptor was derived from an adult in good health. CDR3 DNA sequence: TGTGCCAGCAGCTTCGGACAGGGTGTTGACTATGGCTACACCTTC. It translates to CASSFGQGVDYGYTF. The full variable domain, with the rest looked up from reference TRBV5-8 and TRBJ1-2, is EAGVTQSPTHLIKTRGQQATLRCSPISGHTSVYWYQQALGLGLQFLLWYDEGEERNRGNFPPRFSGRQFPNYSSELNVNALELEDSALYLCASSFGQGVDYGYTFGSGTRLTVV.